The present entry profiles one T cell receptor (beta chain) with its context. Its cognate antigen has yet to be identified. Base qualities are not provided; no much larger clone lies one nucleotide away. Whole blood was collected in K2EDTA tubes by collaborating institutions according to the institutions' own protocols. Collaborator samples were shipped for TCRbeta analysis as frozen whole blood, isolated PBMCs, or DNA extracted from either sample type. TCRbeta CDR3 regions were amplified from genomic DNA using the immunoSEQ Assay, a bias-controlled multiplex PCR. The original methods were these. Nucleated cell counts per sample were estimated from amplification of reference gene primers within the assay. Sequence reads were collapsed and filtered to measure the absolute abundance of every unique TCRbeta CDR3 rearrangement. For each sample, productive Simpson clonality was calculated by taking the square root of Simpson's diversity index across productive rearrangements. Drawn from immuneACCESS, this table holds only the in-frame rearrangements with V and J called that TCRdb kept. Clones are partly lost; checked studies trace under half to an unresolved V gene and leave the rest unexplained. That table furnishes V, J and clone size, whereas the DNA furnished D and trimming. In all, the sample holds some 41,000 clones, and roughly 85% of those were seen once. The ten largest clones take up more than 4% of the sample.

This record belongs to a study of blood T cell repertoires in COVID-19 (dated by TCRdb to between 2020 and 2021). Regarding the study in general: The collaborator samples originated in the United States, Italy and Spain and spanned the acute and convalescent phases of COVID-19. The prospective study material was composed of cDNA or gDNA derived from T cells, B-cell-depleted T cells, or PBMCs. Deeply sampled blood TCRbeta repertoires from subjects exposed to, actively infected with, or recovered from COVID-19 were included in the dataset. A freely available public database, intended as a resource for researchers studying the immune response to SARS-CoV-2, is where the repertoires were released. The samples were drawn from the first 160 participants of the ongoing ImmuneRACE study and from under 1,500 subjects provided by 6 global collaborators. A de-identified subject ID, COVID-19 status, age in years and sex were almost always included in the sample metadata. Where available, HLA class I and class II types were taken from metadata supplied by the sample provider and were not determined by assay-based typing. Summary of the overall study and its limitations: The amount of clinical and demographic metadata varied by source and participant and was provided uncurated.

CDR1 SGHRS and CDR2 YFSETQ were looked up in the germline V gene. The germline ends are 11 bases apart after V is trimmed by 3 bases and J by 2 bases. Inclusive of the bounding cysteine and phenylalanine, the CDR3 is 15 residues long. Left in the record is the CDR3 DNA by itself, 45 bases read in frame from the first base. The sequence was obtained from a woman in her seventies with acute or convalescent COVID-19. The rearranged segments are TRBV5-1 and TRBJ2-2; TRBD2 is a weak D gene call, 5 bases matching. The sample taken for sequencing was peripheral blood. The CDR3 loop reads CASSSGSVNTGELFF. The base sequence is TGCGCCAGCAGCTCGGGAAGTGTAAACACCGGGGAGCTGTTTTTT.